This passage covers 11 T cell receptor beta chains from one sample sequenced in a study of cytomegalovirus exposure and HLA in healthy donors. PCR amplification relied on 60 Vbeta primers (plus 13 Jbeta primers). Using immunoSEQ multiplex PCR, the repertoire was profiled, and TCRdb retains in-frame clones only, with some absent. The sample holds under 130,000 clones, 12% to 15% seen once. Sample: PBMCs. The receptors originated from a female donor in good health and CMV-seronegative.

The chain has TRBV12-5 and TRBJ1-2, with 7 nucleotides matching TRBD1. CDR1 is LGHNT, CDR2 FRNRAP, per germline. V shed 2 bases and J 6 bases; nucleotides not matched to a gene: 6. The length of the CDR3 is 14 residues. The CDR3, as DNA: TGTGCTAGTGGTTTGCTGACAGGGAGGAATGGCTACACCTTC. Residues: CASGLLTGRNGYTF.

A few counts support this clone. This CDR3 reads CAWSPHSLGYTF. For the CDR3, the DNA is TGTGCCTGGAGTCCGCACAGTCTTGGCTACACCTTC. The chain is built from TRBV30 and TRBJ1-2; no reliable D call. V was shortened by 2 bases and J by 7 bases, with 11 bases between the two germline ends. This CDR3 contains 12 residues. Germline CDR1 is GTSNPN and CDR2 is SVGIG (reference sequence).

In this sample, this clone turned up a few times. The chain employs TRBV5-5 and TRBJ2-7, with D tentatively TRBD1 (6 bases). The CDR3 contains 14 residues. Trimming cost V 5 bases and J 2 bases, with 14 bases left between them. Looked up from germline, CDR1 is SGHKS and CDR2 is YYEKEE (reference sequence). As DNA, the CDR3 is TGTGCCAGCAGGCGCCCCGACAGGACCTACGAGCAGTACTTC. Translated: CASRRPDRTYEQYF.

The chain couples TRBV30 to TRBJ1-2; D perhaps matches TRBD1 (6 bases). Trimming stripped 3 bases from V and 4 bases from J, with 12 bases between. This CDR3 is built from 13 residues. From germline, CDR1 is GTSNPN and CDR2 SVGIG (reference sequence). DNA of the CDR3: TGTGCCTGGAGGTTTGCAGGGGTCTATGGCTACACCTTC. Translating it yields CAWRFAGVYGYTF.

V gene TRBV7-2 combines with J gene TRBJ2-7; 12 bases are shared with TRBD2. CDR1 is SGHTA, CDR2 FQGNSA, per germline. After removal of 2 bases from V and 5 bases from J, the junction contained 10 bases not matched to a gene. The CDR3 totals 17 residues. CDR3 in DNA: TGTGCCAGCAGCTTAACTAGCGGGAGGCCCAGAGACCACGAGCAGTACTTC. Amino acid sequence: CASSLTSGRPRDHEQYF. Based on the CDR3 plus reference TRBV7-2 and TRBJ2-7, the full variable domain is GAGVSQSPSNKVTEKGKDVELRCDPISGHTALYWYRQSLGQGLEFLIYFQGNSAPDKSGLPSDRFSAERTGGSVSTLTIQRTQQEDSAVYLCASSLTSGRPRDHEQYFGPGTRLTVT.

The V call is TRBV5-4, the J call TRBJ2-1; 7 bases match TRBD2. The germline CDR1 and CDR2 sequences are SGHNT and YYREEE (reference sequence). This CDR3 region has 17 residues. Germline trimming cut 3 bases from V and 3 bases from J; bases unmatched to any gene: 12. DNA for the CDR3: TGTGCCAGCAGCTCCGAGGGGCTAGCGGCGATCTACAATGAGCAGTTCTTC. Its protein product is CASSSEGLAAIYNEQFF.

The chain joins TRBV4-1 to TRBJ1-4; weak D call: TRBD1 (6 bases). Germline V gene sequence: CDR1 MGHRA, CDR2 YSYEKL. The V gene lost 1 base and the J gene lost 0 bases, with 6 bases spanning the gap. The length of the CDR3 is 15 residues. The CDR3 coding sequence is TGCGCCAGCAGCCAAGGACAGGCAACTAATGAAAAACTGTTTTTT. Its translation is CASSQGQATNEKLFF.

The sample holds a few counts of this clone. The chain employs TRBV5-8 and TRBJ1-2; a weak D match, TRBD1 (6 bases). The CDR3 loop spans 13 amino acids. Germline CDR1 is SGHTS and CDR2 is YDEGEE. With 2 bases removed from V and 3 bases from J, the gap between germline ends came to 8 bases. CDR3 coding DNA: TGTGCCAGCAGCTTCGGACAGTACTATGGCTACACCTTC. This translates into CASSFGQYYGYTF.

A word on this clone: This sample also contains other DNA sequences that code for the same CDR3. This chain uses TRBV11-2 with TRBJ1-1; D remains ambiguous. The CDR3 sequence is 14 residues long. Germline CDR1 SGHAT, CDR2 FQNNGV. Deletions cut 3 bases from V and 0 bases from J, with 8 bases between. CDR3 DNA sequence: TGTGCCAGCAGCTTTACGAGGATGAACACTGAAGCTTTCTTT. As protein: CASSFTRMNTEAFF.

This clone appeared a few times. The V and J genes are TRBV20-1 and TRBJ1-1; D gene unclear. V was trimmed by 3 bases and J by 4 bases, leaving 6 bases between them. The germline V gene has CDR1 DFQATT and CDR2 SNEGSKA (reference sequence). This CDR3 has 11 residues. The CDR3 DNA sequence: TGCAGTGCTAGTTTTAGCACTGAAGCTTTCTTT. Translated: CSASFSTEAFF.

Comments on this clone: The same CDR3 can be traced to other DNA sequences in this sample. The chain couples TRBV28 to TRBJ1-2, with 7 bases that match TRBD1. CDR1 and CDR2 from the germline V gene are MDHEN and SYDVKM. V trimming: 6 bases; J trimming: 2 bases; junction bases outside the gene matches: 3. The CDR3 covers 13 residues. CDR3 protein: CASSFRGNYGYTF. Written as DNA, the CDR3 is TGTGCCAGCAGCTTCAGGGGGAACTATGGCTACACCTTC.